Below, 24 T cell receptor beta chains from the same sample are listed, as sequenced in a study of blood T cell repertoires in COVID-19. The assay was immunoSEQ multiplex PCR, and TCRdb's table has in-frame clones only and misses some. The sample consists of some 290,000 clones, about 88% of them appearing once. The sequenced material came from peripheral blood. These receptors all stem from a young man with active or convalescent COVID-19.

The V gene is TRBV28, the J gene TRBJ1-5; no clear D. From germline, CDR1 is MDHEN and CDR2 SYDVKM. This CDR3 comprises 12 residues. V lost 6 bases to trimming and J lost 2 bases, with 5 bases between them. DNA for the CDR3: TGTGCCAGCAGCATTCGCAATCAGCCCCAGCATTTT. Translated, it gives CASSIRNQPQHF.

This clone appeared a few times. The chain recombines TRBV27 with TRBJ1-4; D might be TRBD1 (5 bases). Germline CDR1 is MNHEY and CDR2 is SMNVEV (reference sequence). The CDR3 runs to 14 residues. Trimming removed 8 bases from V and 0 bases from J, with 10 bases in between. The CDR3 DNA reads as TGTGCCAGCGCCGGACACGCAACTAATGAAAAACTGTTTTTT. Residues: CASAGHATNEKLFF.

The chain combines TRBV7-2 with TRBJ2-3; 11 bases fit TRBD2. With V trimmed by 5 bases and J by 5 bases, 6 bases remained unmatched. The CDR3 has 15 residues. In germline, CDR1 is SGHTA, CDR2 FQGNSA. CDR3 loop: CASSLLTSGGDTQYF. CDR3 nucleotides: TGTGCCAGCAGCCTGCTTACTAGCGGGGGAGATACGCAGTATTTT.

The chain couples TRBV19 to TRBJ1-5, with a possible D match to TRBD1 (6 bases). Germline CDR1 reads LNHDA; CDR2 reads SQIVND (reference sequence). The CDR3 covers 15 residues. The V end was cut by 5 bases, the J end by 0 bases, with 11 bases between. The CDR3 protein is CASSWDTYSNQPQHF. The CDR3, as DNA: TGTGCCAGTAGTTGGGACACCTATAGCAATCAGCCCCAGCATTTT.

The V and J genes are TRBV27 and TRBJ1-5; D possibly corresponds to TRBD1 (5 bases). The V and J ends lost 8 bases and 9 bases respectively, with 23 bases between them. This CDR3 spans 15 amino acids. Germline V lookup: CDR1 MNHEY, CDR2 SMNVEV (reference sequence). The CDR3 DNA reads TGTGCCAGCGGGGGGAGGAATTCGAGGGAGGGGCCCCAGCATTTT. Protein sequence: CASGGRNSREGPQHF.

For this clone: Other DNA sequences in the sample encode the same CDR3. The chain employs TRBV20-1 and TRBJ2-3; D not certain. CDR3 size: 11 residues. Looked up from germline, CDR1 is DFQATT and CDR2 is SNEGSKA (reference sequence). Trimming pared 3 bases from V and 2 bases from J, leaving 3 bases between. The CDR3 DNA sequence: TGCAGTGCTAGCTCCACAGATACGCAGTATTTT. Translating gives CSASSTDTQYF.

This chain joins TRBV18 and TRBJ2-3, with 13 bases fitting TRBD2. J lost 1 base, V lost 8 bases, and 12 bases had no gene match. The CDR3 covers 18 residues. The V gene's germline CDR1 is KGHSH and CDR2 LQKENI. The chain's CDR3 is CASTTFSGTSGGTDTQYF. In DNA, the CDR3 is TGTGCCAGCACAACGTTCTCCGGGACTAGCGGGGGCACAGATACGCAGTATTTT.

The chain couples TRBV5-1 to TRBJ2-3; 7 bases fit TRBD2. Germline loops: CDR1 SGHRS, CDR2 YFSETQ. J gave up 2 bases and V 6 bases, and 3 bases lay outside the gene matches. This CDR3 spans 13 amino acids. For the CDR3, the DNA is TGCGCCAGCAAAGCGGGGAACACAGATACGCAGTATTTT. It yields the protein CASKAGNTDTQYF.

This chain joins TRBV5-4 and TRBJ2-3; 9 nucleotides line up with TRBD2. This CDR3 is built from 16 residues. CDR1 and CDR2 (germline): SGHNT, YYREEE (reference sequence). Trimming removed 2 bases from V and 2 bases from J; junction bases left unmatched: 6. CDR3 protein: CASSLGAGGPTDTQYF. The DNA for the CDR3 is TGTGCCAGCAGCTTAGGCGCGGGGGGGCCCACAGATACGCAGTATTTT.

The chain carries TRBV6-6 and TRBJ2-7; tentative D call: TRBD1 (5 bases). In germline, CDR1 is MNHNY, CDR2 SVGAGI (reference sequence). CDR3 length: 13 residues. Trimming pared 0 bases from V and 3 bases from J, leaving 6 bases between. In DNA, the CDR3 is TGTGCCAGCAGTTACTCGCAGGGCTACGAGCAGTACTTC. Its translation: CASSYSQGYEQYF.

V and J are TRBV28 and TRBJ2-5; tentatively, D is TRBD1 (5 bases). V gave up 7 bases and J gave up 1 base, with 7 bases separating them. The CDR3 covers 12 residues. Looked up from germline, CDR1 is MDHEN and CDR2 is SYDVKM. The CDR3 nucleotides are TGTGCCAGCAAGGGGCTCCAAGAGACCCAGTACTTC. Its translation is CASKGLQETQYF. The variable domain in full, with the rest retrieved from reference TRBV28 and TRBJ2-5, is DVKVTQSSRYLVKRTGEKVFLECVQDMDHENMFWYRQDPGLGLRLIYFSYDVKMKEKGDIPEGYSVSREKKERFSLILESASTNQTSMYLCASKGLQETQYFGPGTRLLVL.

The chain links TRBV14 to TRBJ2-4, with a weak D call TRBD2 (6 bases). The germline CDR1 and CDR2 sequences are SGHDN and FVKESK. The V and J ends lost 1 base and 6 bases respectively, with 7 bases between them. There are 13 residues in the CDR3. The CDR3 DNA reads as TGTGCCAGCAGCCAAGGGCGGGGAAACATTCAGTACTTC. Amino acid sequence: CASSQGRGNIQYF.

The chain is built from TRBV24-1 and TRBJ2-7; possible D gene TRBD1, 7 bases. V lost 10 bases and J 0 bases, leaving 12 bases between the germline ends. Germline assignment: CDR1 KGHDR and CDR2 SFDVKD. The CDR3 totals 13 residues. The chain's CDR3 is CATEGQHSYEQYF. CDR3 nucleotides: TGTGCCACGGAGGGACAGCACTCCTACGAGCAGTACTTC.

This clone was observed a handful of times. This sequence joins TRBV11-3 and TRBJ2-7, with TRBD1 identical over 9 bases. Losses at the gene ends were 8 bases for V and 6 bases for J; bases not matched to a gene: 8. The CDR3 extends over 13 amino acids. Germline loops: CDR1 SGHNT, CDR2 YENEEA. CDR3 amino acids: CASGRDRVSEQYF. The DNA of the CDR3 is TGTGCCAGCGGAAGGGACAGGGTTTCCGAGCAGTACTTC.

This chain links TRBV30 with TRBJ1-3; a possible D gene is TRBD1 (6 bases). V dropped 1 base and J dropped 0 bases, with 10 bases sitting between them. Germline V CDR1 and CDR2: GTSNPN, SVGIG (reference sequence). This CDR3 is built from 15 residues. The CDR3 nucleotides read TGTGCCTGGAGTGCGGGGGGCTTCTCTGGAAACACCATATATTTT. This sequence encodes CAWSAGGFSGNTIYF.

V usage is TRBV9 and J usage is TRBJ2-7; a possible D gene is TRBD2 (7 bases). V was clipped by 3 bases and J by 0 bases, with 10 bases between them. This CDR3 comprises 14 residues. Germline-derived CDR1 and CDR2 are SGDLS and YYNGEE. CDR3 residues: CASSAGGLSYEQYF. CDR3 DNA: TGTGCCAGCAGCGCGGGGGGCCTCTCCTACGAGCAGTACTTC.

The chain is built from TRBV4-3 and TRBJ2-7; 12 bases align to TRBD1. The CDR3 length is 14 residues. Germline loops: CDR1 LGHNA, CDR2 YSLEER. V trimming: 3 bases; J trimming: 4 bases; junction bases outside the gene matches: 1. The CDR3 nucleotides are TGCGCCAGCAGCCAGGGACAGGGGGCTTACGAGCAGTACTTC. It specifies CASSQGQGAYEQYF.

The genes are TRBV5-4 and TRBJ2-3, with TRBD2 identical over 11 bases. The germline V gene encodes CDR1 SGHNT and CDR2 YYREEE (reference sequence). The CDR3 has 16 amino acids. The J segment lost 0 bases and the V segment lost 0 bases, leaving 0 bases of the junction unmatched. The CDR3 spells CASSLGLAGSTDTQYF. CDR3 nucleotides: TGTGCCAGCAGCTTGGGACTAGCGGGAAGCACAGATACGCAGTATTTT.

The CDR3: CASSWGGDGYTF. CDR3 nucleotides: TGTGCCAGCAGTTGGGGCGGGGATGGCTACACCTTC. This chain joins TRBV6-5 and TRBJ1-2, with D perhaps TRBD1 (5 bases). Germline lookup yields CDR1 MNHEY and CDR2 SVGAGI. The CDR3 sequence is 12 residues long. V was cut by 4 bases and J by 6 bases, with 9 bases left in between.

The V call is TRBV7-6, the J call TRBJ2-1; 7 bases are a match to TRBD1. J gave up 2 bases and V 5 bases, and 9 bases lay outside the gene matches. This CDR3 region has 16 residues. The germline V gene has CDR1 SGHVS and CDR2 FNYEAQ. CDR3 coding DNA: TGTGCCAGCAGCCCAGGGGGTCTAGGCCCCTACAATGAGCAGTTCTTC. This codes for CASSPGGLGPYNEQFF. Based on the CDR3 plus reference TRBV7-6 and TRBJ2-1, the full variable domain is GAGVSQSPRYKVTKRGQDVALRCDPISGHVSLYWYRQALGQGPEFLTYFNYEAQQDKSGLPNDRFSAERPEGSISTLTIQRTEQRDSAMYRCASSPGGLGPYNEQFFGPGTRLTVL.

This clone occurred a few times. The chain couples TRBV2 to TRBJ2-7; D is possibly TRBD1 (6 bases). The CDR3 is 12 residues long. The V end was cut by 6 bases, the J end by 6 bases, with 12 bases between. Germline CDR1 reads SNHLY; CDR2 reads FYNNEI. The CDR3, as DNA: TGTGCCAGCAGAGACGACAGGTCCGAGCAGTACTTC. The encoded protein is CASRDDRSEQYF.

The genes are TRBV11-3 and TRBJ2-5; 8 bases are shared with TRBD1. The CDR3 is 13 residues long. From germline, CDR1 is SGHNT and CDR2 YENEEA. Trimming took 5 bases from V and 5 from J; bases not matched to a gene: 4. This CDR3 reads CASSGTGGETQYF. CDR3 coding DNA: TGTGCCAGCAGCGGGACAGGAGGTGAGACCCAGTACTTC.

V and J are TRBV14 and TRBJ2-6, with TRBD2 matching over 10 bases. Germline V gene sequence: CDR1 SGHDN, CDR2 FVKESK. The CDR3 runs 17 residues. The J segment lost 4 bases and the V segment lost 4 bases, leaving 7 bases of the junction unmatched. In DNA form, the CDR3 reads TGTGCCAGCAGCCGTCTAGCGGGAGTCTCCGGGGCCAACGTCCTGACTTTC. Amino acids: CASSRLAGVSGANVLTF.

The chain has TRBV28 and TRBJ2-2; the D is unclear. Trimming took off 6 bases at V and 5 bases at J, with 7 bases between the two ends. This CDR3 comprises 12 residues. Looked up from germline, CDR1 is MDHEN and CDR2 is SYDVKM. CDR3 sequence (DNA): TGTGCCAGCAGCCTAATGACCGGGGAGCTGTTTTTT. It translates to CASSLMTGELFF.